This T cell receptor beta chain is drawn from a study of shared clonotypes between healthy human individuals. CD8 memory fractions consisted of CD45RO+ and CCR7-negative CD45RA+ TemRA cells together. This CDR3 spans 11 amino acids. The ends were cut back, 6 bases at V and 4 bases at J, with 10 bases in the middle. From germline, CDR1 is GTSNPN and CDR2 SVGIG (reference sequence). Assay: immunoSEQ multiplex PCR; the TCRdb copy retains only in-frame clones and omits some. Altogether 100,000 or so clones are present, over 65% being singletons, with the ten largest covering over 20%. This clone was counted at least ten times.

The TCR was taken from a woman aged 25 to 39 in good health. The chain links TRBV30 to TRBJ2-7; a weak D match, TRBD2 (6 bases). The sample comprised memory CD8+ T cells sorted from blood. Subset of the sample: CD45RO+ cells pooled with CCR7-negative TemRA cells. CDR3 region: CACGRRYEQYF. The CDR3 bases are TGTGCCTGCGGGAGAAGGTACGAGCAGTACTTC.